These 10 T cell receptor beta chains share one sample of origin, sequenced in a study of Graves' ophthalmopathy and Graves' hyperthyroidism. CDR3 regions of TCR beta were amplified from RNA transcripts. Second-round multiplex PCR followed a first-round RT-PCR using HTBI primers. Using its own MiXCR run on the multiplex PCR reads, TCRdb lists one record per CDR3 protein. The sample comprises 400,000 to 450,000 distinct CDR3 sequences, more than 20% of which are singletons, and approximately 3% rests with the top ten. Sequenced sample: peripheral blood. These receptors came from a woman under 30 with stable Graves' hyperthyroidism.

This clonotype was recorded many times. The DNA is omitted, as the CDR3 cannot be located on it reliably, and the CDR3 follows TCRdb's listing. This rearrangement joins TRBV5-5 to TRBJ2-5; the DNA was not used to check the table's D call, TRBD2. CDR1 is SGHKS, CDR2 YYEKEE, per germline (reference sequence). The CDR3 spans 15 amino acids, including both terminal residues. CDR3 region: CASSLVASGSGIWNF.

This clonotype occurred many times. The J gene is TRBJ2-7, the V gene TRBV20-1; TRBD2 matches at 10 bases. Trimming at V came to 3 bases and at J to 5 bases, leaving 16 bases not matched to a gene. There are 17 residues in the CDR3. Germline V gene lookup returns CDR1 DFQATT and CDR2 SNEGSKA (reference sequence). The DNA of the CDR3 is TGCAGTGCTAGCCCCCCTAGCGGGAGCTTCGCGGGGGACGAGCAGTACTTC. Its protein product is CSASPPSGSFAGDEQYF.

This clonotype was counted many times. The gene calls are TRBV7-8 and TRBJ2-5, with D tentatively TRBD2 (5 bases). The CDR3 totals 17 residues. V lost 1 base and J 1 base, leaving 16 bases between the germline ends. CDR1 SGHVS and CDR2 FQNEAQ come from the germline V gene. CDR3 sequence: CASSLVTAGSFQETQYF. CDR3 nucleotides: TGTGCCAGCAGCTTAGTGACGGCGGGCTCTTTCCAAGAGACCCAGTACTTC.

This clonotype has just one count. This chain links TRBV6-2 or TRBV6-3 with TRBJ1-5; D might be TRBD1 (6 bases). This CDR3 region has 17 residues. Germline V CDR1 and CDR2: MNHEY, SVGEGT. V was pared by 6 bases and J by 7 bases, with 25 bases between. CDR3: CASSLSRSVGAGQPQHF. The CDR3 DNA reads as TGTGCCAGCAGCCTTTCGCGCTCGGTGGGGGCTGGACAGCCCCAGCATTTT.

The V gene is TRBV4-2, the J gene TRBJ1-1; TRBD1 is a possible D gene (5 bases). CDR3 length: 14 amino acids. Trimming took off 1 base at V and 9 bases at J, with 15 bases between the two ends. The germline CDR1 and CDR2 sequences are LGHNA and YNFKEQ. The CDR3 loop is CASSQGGATKKAFF. Written as DNA, the CDR3 is TGTGCCAGCAGCCAAGGAGGGGCGACAAAGAAAGCTTTCTTT.

This clonotype appeared many times. The rearrangement links TRBV6-1 to TRBJ1-1; D is possibly TRBD1 (6 bases). The CDR3 sequence is 15 residues long. V dropped 6 bases and J dropped 1 base, with 15 bases sitting between them. CDR1 is MNHNS, CDR2 SASEGT, per germline. The CDR3 region is CASSSLRGANTEAFF. The CDR3 bases are TGTGCCAGCAGCTCCCTCCGGGGGGCGAACACTGAAGCTTTCTTT.

Only a few counts were recorded for this clonotype. The genes are TRBV4-1 and TRBJ1-2; D gene ambiguous. Germline V gene lookup returns CDR1 MGHRA and CDR2 YSYEKL. V was clipped by 0 bases and J by 4 bases, with 12 bases between them. The CDR3 length is 15 residues. The CDR3: CASSQETSGPYGYTF. As DNA, the CDR3 is TGCGCCAGCAGCCAAGAGACTTCGGGCCCCTATGGCTACACCTTC.

This clonotype was seen a few times. The junction does not match germline at one end; this may be a read error. The genes are TRBV18 and TRBJ2-5; unclear D gene. This CDR3 region has 12 residues. Germline CDR1 and CDR2: KGHSH and LQKENI. This CDR3 reads CASSPQGSTRYF. DNA for the CDR3: TGTGCCAGCTCACCACAGGGAAGCACCCGGTACTTC. The full variable domain, in which reference TRBV18 and TRBJ2-5 provide the parts outside the CDR3, is NAGVMQNPRHLVRRRGQEARLRCSPMKGHSHVYWYRQLPEEGLKFMVYLQKENIIDESGMPKERFSAEFPKEGPSILRIQQVVRGDSAAYFCASSPQGSTRYFGPGTRLLVL.

About this clonotype itself: The junction differs from germline at one of its ends, possibly a read error. This rearrangement joins TRBV5-1 to TRBJ2-5; 9 bases fit TRBD1. In germline, CDR1 is SGHRS, CDR2 YFSETQ. This CDR3 region has 14 residues. Here the CDR3 DNA reads TGCGCCAGCGGCTTACAGGGGGCTAGGGAGACCCAGTACTTC. The encoded protein is CASGLQGARETQYF.

This clonotype showed up many times. The chain joins TRBV19 to TRBJ1-5; TRBD1 matches 8 bases. Trimming removed 5 bases from V and 9 bases from J; junction bases left unmatched: 12. CDR3 length equals 15 residues. The germline gives CDR1 LNHDA, CDR2 SQIVND (reference sequence). CDR3 nucleotides: TGTGCCAGTAGTTCCAGGACAGGGTGGGGGAGGCCCCAGCATTTT. This translates into CASSSRTGWGRPQHF. The variable domain in full, completed from reference TRBV19 and TRBJ1-5, reads DGGITQSPKYLFRKEGQNVTLSCEQNLNHDAMYWYRQDPGQGLRLIYYSQIVNDFQKGDIAEGYSVSREKKESFPLTVTSAQKNPTAFYLCASSSRTGWGRPQHFGDGTRLSIL.